These 28 T cell receptor beta chains originate from one sample sequenced in a study of quantifying T cell responses using KT2 cells. At the level of the study: Reverse transcription used primers in the TCR alpha and beta constant regions.

A single-stranded UMI oligo with SP2 sequence was ligated to cDNA 3' ends. The first PCR ran 3 to 5 cycles with an equimolar RC1.1 and RC1.2 beta primer mix. A single record per CDR3 protein comes from TCRdb applying MiXCR to the UMI-ligation and nested PCR reads. The repertoire holds over 35,000 distinct CDR3 sequences, about a sixth seen once, with roughly 44% in the top ten. The sequenced sample was PBMCs spiked with cells of the T cell clone KT2. The receptors come from a human donor.

The chain employs TRBV14 and TRBJ2-7; D gene ambiguous. Trimming removed 0 bases at V and 3 bases at J, with 9 bases between. CDR1 is SGHDN and CDR2 is FVKESK in the germline V gene. The length of the CDR3 is 14 residues. CDR3 loop: CASSQDRLHYEQYF. DNA for the CDR3: TGTGCCAGCAGCCAAGATAGGCTACACTACGAGCAGTACTTC.

CDR3 bases: TGCGCCAGCAGCGAGGGGGGGAGCCTTAGCACAGATACGCAGTATTTT. Translating it yields CASSEGGSLSTDTQYF. This rearrangement joins TRBV5-1 to TRBJ2-3; weak D call: TRBD2 (7 bases). There are 16 residues in the CDR3. The V end was cut by 4 bases, the J end by 0 bases, with 15 bases between. Germline lookup yields CDR1 SGHRS and CDR2 YFSETQ.

This clonotype was observed a few times. This chain uses TRBV7-8 with TRBJ2-7; the match to TRBD2 covers 7 bases. Germline V gene sequence: CDR1 SGHVS, CDR2 FQNEAQ. The CDR3 consists of 17 residues. V trimming: 3 bases; J trimming: 2 bases; junction bases outside the gene matches: 13. CDR3 loop: CASSFGGGSVATYEQYF. Written as DNA, the CDR3 is TGTGCCAGCAGCTTTGGGGGGGGATCGGTCGCGACCTACGAGCAGTACTTC.

Only a few counts were recorded for this clonotype. The chain carries TRBV20-1 and TRBJ1-5; D gene uncertain. The germline gives CDR1 DFQATT, CDR2 SNEGSKA (reference sequence). The CDR3 loop spans 13 amino acids. Trimming left V 8 bases short and J 6 bases short, with 17 bases between. In DNA form, the CDR3 reads TGCAGTACTAATAGTATCCGGGGTCAGCCCCAGCATTTT. This gives the protein CSTNSIRGQPQHF.

The chain has TRBV20-1 and TRBJ1-1; TRBD1 is a possible D gene (5 bases). Per germline, CDR1 DFQATT and CDR2 SNEGSKA (reference sequence). Trimming pared 6 bases from V and 6 bases from J, leaving 23 bases between. The CDR3 sequence is 15 residues long. CDR3 in amino acids: CSAGHPERVRAEAFF. CDR3 nucleotides: TGCAGTGCCGGACACCCCGAGAGAGTTAGGGCTGAAGCTTTCTTT.

The chain links TRBV6-1 to TRBJ2-3, with D hard to call. The V end lost 4 bases, the J end lost 0 bases, and 14 bases lay between the germline ends. The CDR3 spans 16 residues. Germline assignment: CDR1 MNHNS and CDR2 SASEGT. The CDR3 coding sequence is TGTGCCAGCAGTGTCTCCTCTGGGATGAGCACAGATACGCAGTATTTT. Protein sequence: CASSVSSGMSTDTQYF.

The chain combines TRBV30 with TRBJ2-7; 7 bases align to TRBD1. The germline V gene encodes CDR1 GTSNPN and CDR2 SVGIG (reference sequence). The CDR3 has 11 amino acids. After removal of 5 bases from V and 4 bases from J, the junction contained 2 bases not matched to a gene. The CDR3 region has the DNA TGTGCCTGGGCGACAGGGTACGAGCAGTACTTC. The encoded protein is CAWATGYEQYF.

This clonotype appeared a few times. The chain combines TRBV7-2 with TRBJ2-7, with D possibly being TRBD2 (5 bases). Trimming left V 4 bases short and J 0 bases short, with 22 bases between. The CDR3 covers 18 residues. CDR1 and CDR2 (germline): SGHTA, FQGNSA. CDR3 in amino acids: CASSSQAPSFIYSYEQYF. The CDR3 DNA sequence: TGTGCCAGCAGCTCCCAAGCTCCTAGCTTCATTTACTCCTACGAGCAGTACTTC.

The table lists this clonotype with a few counts. V and J are TRBV5-4 and TRBJ1-5, with D perhaps matching TRBD1 (5 bases). The V gene's germline CDR1 is SGHNT and CDR2 YYREEE (reference sequence). The CDR3 extends over 13 amino acids. V lost 2 bases to trimming and J lost 5 bases, with 8 bases between them. CDR3 in DNA: TGTGCCAGCAGCTTCGGGGGAGATCAGCCCCAGCATTTT. Protein: CASSFGGDQPQHF.

This clonotype occurred a few times. The rearrangement links TRBV12-3 or TRBV12-4 to TRBJ2-7; TRBD1 might be the D (5 bases). The CDR3 consists of 13 residues. Deletions cut 9 bases from V and 5 bases from J, with 17 bases between. The CDR3 nucleotides are TGTGCCAGTTTAGACAGAAAAGGTAACGAGCAGTACTTC. It specifies CASLDRKGNEQYF.

As regards this clonotype: A much larger clone differs from this one at a single base, so this may be a read error. The rearrangement links TRBV11-2 to TRBJ2-3; tentative D call: TRBD1 (6 bases). The germline V gene encodes CDR1 SGHAT and CDR2 FQNNGV. V dropped 5 bases and J dropped 0 bases, with 9 bases sitting between them. This CDR3 has 14 residues. CDR3 loop: CASSPGTSTDTQYF. The CDR3 DNA is TGTGCCAGCAGCCCCGGGACAAGCACAGATACGCAGTATTTT.

V gene TRBV5-1 combines with J gene TRBJ2-1, with 9 bases lining up with TRBD1. Losses at the gene ends were 1 base for V and 7 bases for J; bases not matched to a gene: 6. The CDR3 consists of 15 residues. Germline V CDR1 and CDR2: SGHRS, YFSETQ. The CDR3 DNA sequence: TGCGCCAGCAGCTTGTGGACAGGGGCGGGTAATGAGCAGTTCTTC. Protein: CASSLWTGAGNEQFF.

This chain links TRBV20-1 with TRBJ2-1, with 12 bases that match TRBD2. This CDR3 region has 14 residues. Losses at the gene ends were 5 bases for V and 9 bases for J; bases not matched to a gene: 8. Germline V gene lookup returns CDR1 DFQATT and CDR2 SNEGSKA (reference sequence). CDR3 in amino acids: CSASLAGGGGEQFF. The CDR3 nucleotides are TGCAGTGCTTCACTAGCGGGAGGCGGGGGTGAGCAGTTCTTC.

This chain links TRBV24-1 with TRBJ2-3; 8 positions match TRBD2. CDR3 length: 15 amino acids. Unmatched junction bases numbered 9, after V lost 7 bases and J lost 4 bases. Germline V lookup: CDR1 KGHDR, CDR2 SFDVKD. As DNA, the CDR3 is TGTGCCACCAGAAGCAAGGGACTAGTGGCAGATACGCAGTATTTT. This codes for CATRSKGLVADTQYF.

V and J are TRBV19 and TRBJ2-4; 8 positions match TRBD1. V shed 3 bases and J 2 bases; nucleotides not matched to a gene: 9. The CDR3 consists of 17 residues. CDR1 LNHDA and CDR2 SQIVND come from the germline V gene (reference sequence). This CDR3 reads CASSIRQGLRTKNIQYF. The DNA of the CDR3 is TGTGCCAGTAGTATCAGACAGGGGCTCAGGACCAAAAACATTCAGTACTTC. Complete variable domain (other parts from reference TRBV19 and TRBJ2-4): DGGITQSPKYLFRKEGQNVTLSCEQNLNHDAMYWYRQDPGQGLRLIYYSQIVNDFQKGDIAEGYSVSREKKESFPLTVTSAQKNPTAFYLCASSIRQGLRTKNIQYFGAGTRLSVL.

A few counts support this clonotype. The V and J genes are TRBV12-3 or TRBV12-4 and TRBJ1-2, with D perhaps matching TRBD1 (6 bases). This CDR3 has 12 amino acids. V was shortened by 5 bases and J by 2 bases, with 6 bases between the two germline ends. CDR3 loop: CASSQGNYGYTF. CDR3 in DNA: TGTGCCAGCAGTCAGGGGAACTATGGCTACACCTTC.

The chain joins TRBV27 to TRBJ2-7; D is uncertain. The CDR3 extends over 13 amino acids. V lost 2 bases to trimming and J lost 3 bases, with 8 bases between them. Germline V lookup: CDR1 MNHEY, CDR2 SMNVEV (reference sequence). CDR3 bases: TGTGCCAGCAGTTTAAAGCCCGGCTACGAGCAGTACTTC. This translates into CASSLKPGYEQYF.

There are a few counts of this clonotype. The chain is built from TRBV4-1 and TRBJ1-3; D uncertain. Trimming shortened V by 1 base and J by 0 bases, and 13 bases separated the two germline ends. The germline gives CDR1 MGHRA, CDR2 YSYEKL. CDR3 length equals 17 residues. CDR3 residues: CASSQGDTGSSGNTIYF. CDR3 bases: TGCGCCAGCAGCCAAGGTGATACGGGGAGCTCTGGAAACACCATATATTTT.

This clonotype has a handful of counts. This chain connects TRBV6-6 to TRBJ1-5, with TRBD1 as a possible D gene (6 bases). Germline V lookup: CDR1 MNHNY, CDR2 SVGAGI (reference sequence). The CDR3 consists of 16 residues. With 2 bases removed from V and 0 bases from J, the gap between germline ends came to 11 bases. The chain's CDR3 is CASSYDRSPSNQPQHF. CDR3 sequence (DNA): TGTGCCAGCAGTTACGACAGGTCACCTAGCAATCAGCCCCAGCATTTT.

This rearrangement joins TRBV13 to TRBJ2-5; D is undetermined. Germline lookup yields CDR1 PRHDT and CDR2 FYEKMQ (reference sequence). With 1 base removed from V and 5 bases from J, the gap between germline ends came to 14 bases. The CDR3 is 15 amino acids. The CDR3 loop is CASSLDSQRRETQYF. For the CDR3, the DNA is TGTGCCAGCAGCTTAGATTCCCAAAGGCGGGAGACCCAGTACTTC.

The gene calls are TRBV24-1 and TRBJ2-7, with D perhaps matching TRBD2 (6 bases). In germline, CDR1 is KGHDR, CDR2 SFDVKD. The CDR3 spans 15 residues. The V end lost 4 bases, the J end lost 6 bases, and 18 bases lay between the germline ends. The CDR3 DNA sequence: TGTGCCACCAGTGACCCCTCCAGTATTAGCGGCGAGCAGTACTTC. Its translation: CATSDPSSISGEQYF.

This clonotype showed up just a few times. CDR3: CASSLGPRHEQYF. CDR3 DNA: TGTGCCAGCAGCTTAGGTCCGCGGCACGAGCAGTACTTC. J is TRBJ2-7 and V is TRBV7-3, with D unclear. This CDR3 has 13 residues. The germline gives CDR1 SGHTA, CDR2 FQGTGA. V lost 2 bases and J 5 bases, leaving 10 bases between the germline ends.

The rearrangement uses TRBV20-1 and TRBJ2-1; 11 bases map to TRBD2. V lost 0 bases to trimming and J lost 5 bases; unmatched junction nucleotides: 15. The length of the CDR3 is 19 residues. The V gene's germline CDR1 is DFQATT and CDR2 SNEGSKA (reference sequence). The CDR3: CSARDRRSGGGATDNEQFF. The CDR3 nucleotides read TGCAGTGCTAGAGATCGACGTAGCGGGGGGGGCGCGACGGACAATGAGCAGTTCTTC.

In this sample, this clonotype turned up a few times. The rearrangement links TRBV11-3 to TRBJ2-3; unclear D gene. The CDR3 is 12 amino acids. Germline-derived CDR1 and CDR2 are SGHNT and YENEEA. The germline V and J ends were trimmed by 5 bases and 6 bases, with 9 bases remaining between them. The CDR3 coding sequence is TGTGCCAGCAGCCCGGAAAAGGATACGCAGTATTTT. It translates to CASSPEKDTQYF.

Ten or more counts support this clonotype. This chain connects TRBV10-2 to TRBJ2-1; D not resolved. The V and J ends lost 8 bases and 6 bases respectively, with 17 bases between them. The V gene's germline CDR1 is WSHSY and CDR2 SAAADI. The length of the CDR3 is 14 residues. The CDR3, as DNA: TGCGCCAGCCAAGGGCCCTTAGGCGGCAATGAGCAGTTCTTC. Translating gives CASQGPLGGNEQFF.

The rearrangement joins TRBV7-4 to TRBJ1-1, with 8 bases that match TRBD1. Per the germline V gene, CDR1 is SGHVT and CDR2 is SQSDAQ. The CDR3 covers 15 residues. V shed 4 bases, J shed 5 bases, and the junction held 9 bases outside the gene matches. The CDR3: CASSSRQGPRTEAFF. The DNA of the CDR3 is TGTGCCAGCAGCTCTAGACAGGGGCCACGAACTGAAGCTTTCTTT. Drawing the rest from reference TRBV7-4 and TRBJ1-1, the complete variable domain is GAGVSQSPRYKVAKRGRDVALRCDSISGHVTLYWYRQTLGQGSEVLTYSQSDAQRDKSGRPSGRFSAERPERSVSTLKIQRTEQGDSAVYLCASSSRQGPRTEAFFGQGTRLTVV.

Only a few counts were recorded for this clonotype. In DNA, the CDR3 is TGTGCCAGCAGCCCGAAGAGGACTACCAATGAGCAGTTCTTC. This codes for CASSPKRTTNEQFF. V gene TRBV7-8 combines with J gene TRBJ2-1; a weak D match, TRBD2 (6 bases). The CDR3 has 14 amino acids. V lost 5 bases and J 6 bases, leaving 14 bases between the germline ends. Germline V gene data show CDR1 as SGHVS and CDR2 as FQNEAQ.

There are a few counts of this clonotype. The chain couples TRBV29-1 to TRBJ2-5; TRBD1 aligns across 8 bases. In germline, CDR1 is SQVTM, CDR2 ANQGSEA. This CDR3 region has 15 residues. J gave up 4 bases and V 4 bases, and 11 bases lay outside the gene matches. The CDR3 nucleotides read TGCAGCGTTGTATGGATCAGGGGGCGGTCAGAGACCCAGTACTTC. Protein sequence: CSVVWIRGRSETQYF.